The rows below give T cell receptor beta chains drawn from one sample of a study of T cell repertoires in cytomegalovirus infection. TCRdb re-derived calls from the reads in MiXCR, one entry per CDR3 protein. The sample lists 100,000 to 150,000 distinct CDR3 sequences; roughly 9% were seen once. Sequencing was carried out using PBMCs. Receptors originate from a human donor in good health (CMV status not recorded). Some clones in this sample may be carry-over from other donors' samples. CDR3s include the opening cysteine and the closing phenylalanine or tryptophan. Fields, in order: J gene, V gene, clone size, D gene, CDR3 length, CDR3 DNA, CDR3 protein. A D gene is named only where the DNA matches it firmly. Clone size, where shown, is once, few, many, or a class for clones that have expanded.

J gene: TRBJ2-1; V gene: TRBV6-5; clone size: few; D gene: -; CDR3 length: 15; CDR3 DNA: TGTGCCAGCAGCCAGATACTAGGAGCCGCCACGGAGCAGTTCTTC; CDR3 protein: CASSQILGAATEQFF
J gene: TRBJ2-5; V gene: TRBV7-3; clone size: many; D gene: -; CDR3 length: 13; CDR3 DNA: TGTGCCAGCAGCTTAATGGAGGGGAGACCCCAGTACTTC; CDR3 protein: CASSLMEGRPQYF
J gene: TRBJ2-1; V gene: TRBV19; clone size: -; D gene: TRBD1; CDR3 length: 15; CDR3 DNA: TGTGCCAGTAGTATATGGGGACAGGGCGACAATGAGCAGTTCTTC; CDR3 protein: CASSIWGQGDNEQFF
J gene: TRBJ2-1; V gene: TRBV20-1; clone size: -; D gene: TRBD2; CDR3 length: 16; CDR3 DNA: TGCAGTGCTGCCGGGGGGTCCCATAGCTCCTACAATGAGCAGTTCTTC; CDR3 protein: CSAAGGSHSSYNEQFF
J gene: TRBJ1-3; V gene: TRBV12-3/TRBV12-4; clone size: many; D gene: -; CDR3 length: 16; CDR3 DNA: TGTGCCAGCAGTTTAACAGGGCGATCTGGTGGAAACACCATATATTTT; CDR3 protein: CASSLTGRSGGNTIYF
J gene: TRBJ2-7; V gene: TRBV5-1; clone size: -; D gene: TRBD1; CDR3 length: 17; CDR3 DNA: TGCGCCGGCAGCTCGGCCCCGGGACAGGGGGCCCCCTACGAGCAGTACTTC; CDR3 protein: CAGSSAPGQGAPYEQYF
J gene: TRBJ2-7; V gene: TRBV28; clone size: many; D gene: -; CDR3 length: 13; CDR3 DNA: TGTGCCAGCAGTTTTTGGCAGGCCTACGAGCAGTACTTC; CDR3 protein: CASSFWQAYEQYF
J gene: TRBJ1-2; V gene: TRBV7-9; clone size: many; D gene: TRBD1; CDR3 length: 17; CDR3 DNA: TGTGCCAGCAGCAACATCGTCGGGACAGGGCTAGGCTATGGCTACACCTTC; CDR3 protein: CASSNIVGTGLGYGYTF
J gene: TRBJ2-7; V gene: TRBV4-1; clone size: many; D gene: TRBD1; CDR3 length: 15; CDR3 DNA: TGCGCCAGCAGCCAACCCCTGGACAGGGTCAACGAGCAGTACTTC; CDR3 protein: CASSQPLDRVNEQYF
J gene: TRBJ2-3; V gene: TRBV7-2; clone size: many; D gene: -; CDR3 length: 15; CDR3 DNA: TGTGCCAGCAGCTTACGGCTAGGGAGCACAGATACGCAGTATTTT; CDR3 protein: CASSLRLGSTDTQYF
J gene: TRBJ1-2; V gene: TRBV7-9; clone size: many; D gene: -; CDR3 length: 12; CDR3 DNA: TGTGCCAGCGAGGGACTGAACTATGGCTACACCTTC; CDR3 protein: CASEGLNYGYTF
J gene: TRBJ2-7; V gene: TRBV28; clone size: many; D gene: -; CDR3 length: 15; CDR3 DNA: TGTGCCAGCAGTTTCAGGGGTCTTTTCTCCTACGAGCAGTACTTC; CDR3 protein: CASSFRGLFSYEQYF
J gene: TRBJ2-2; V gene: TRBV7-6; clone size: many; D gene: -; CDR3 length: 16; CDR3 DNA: TGTGCCAGCAGCCCCAAATTAAGCGCGAACACCGGGGAGCTGTTTTTT; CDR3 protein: CASSPKLSANTGELFF
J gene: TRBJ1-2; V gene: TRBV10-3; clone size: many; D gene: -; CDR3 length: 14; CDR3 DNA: TGTGCCATCAGTGCTCCAGGGCGAAACTATGGCTACACCTTC; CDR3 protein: CAISAPGRNYGYTF
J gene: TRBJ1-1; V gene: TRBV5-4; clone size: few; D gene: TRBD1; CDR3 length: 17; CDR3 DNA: TGTGCCAGCAGCTTGGACCGGACAGGGGGAAGGAATACTGAAGCTTTCTTT; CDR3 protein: CASSLDRTGGRNTEAFF
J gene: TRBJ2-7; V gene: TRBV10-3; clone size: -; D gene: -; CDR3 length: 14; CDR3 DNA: TGTGCCATCAGTGAGGGAGACAATACCAACGAGCAGTACTTC; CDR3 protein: CAISEGDNTNEQYF
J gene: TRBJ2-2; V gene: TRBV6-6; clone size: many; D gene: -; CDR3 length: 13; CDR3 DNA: TGTGCCAGCAGTTACGCGAACACCGGGGAGCTGTTTTTT; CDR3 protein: CASSYANTGELFF
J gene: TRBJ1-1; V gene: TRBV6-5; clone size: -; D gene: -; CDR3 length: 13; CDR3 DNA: TGTGCCAGCAGTTACGACCCGAACACTGAAGCTTTCTTT; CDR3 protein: CASSYDPNTEAFF
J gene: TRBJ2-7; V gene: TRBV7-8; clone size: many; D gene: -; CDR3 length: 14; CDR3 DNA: TGTGCCAGCACTCCGACGCATGGCGTTGGCGAGCAGTACTTC; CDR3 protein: CASTPTHGVGEQYF
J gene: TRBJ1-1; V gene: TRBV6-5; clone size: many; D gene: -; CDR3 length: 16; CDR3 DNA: TGTGCCAGCAGTTACTCATCCGGGGCCGGGGTCACTGAAGCTTTCTTT; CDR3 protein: CASSYSSGAGVTEAFF
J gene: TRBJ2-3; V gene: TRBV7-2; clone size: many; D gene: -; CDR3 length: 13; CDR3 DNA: TGTGCCAGCAGCTTAAGCGGCACAGATACGCAGTATTTT; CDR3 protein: CASSLSGTDTQYF
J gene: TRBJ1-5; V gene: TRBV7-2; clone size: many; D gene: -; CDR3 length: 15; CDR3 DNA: TGTGCCAGCAGCTTAAGGGGTAAAAGCAATCAGCCCCAGCATTTT; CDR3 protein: CASSLRGKSNQPQHF
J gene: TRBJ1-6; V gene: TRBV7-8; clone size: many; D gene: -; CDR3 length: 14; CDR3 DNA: TGTGCCAGCAGCACGACCAGCCATAATTCACCCCTCCACTTT; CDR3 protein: CASSTTSHNSPLHF
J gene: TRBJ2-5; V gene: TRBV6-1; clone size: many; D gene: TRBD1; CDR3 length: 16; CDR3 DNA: TGTGCCAGCATCCCGGGACAGGGGGCAATCGGGGAGACCCAGTACTTC; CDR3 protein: CASIPGQGAIGETQYF
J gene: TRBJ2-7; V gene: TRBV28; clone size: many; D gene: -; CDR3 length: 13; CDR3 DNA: TGTGCCAGCAGTACCCACGGAACCTACGAGCAGTACTTC; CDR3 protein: CASSTHGTYEQYF
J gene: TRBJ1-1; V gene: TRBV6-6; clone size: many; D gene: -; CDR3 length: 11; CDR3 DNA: TGTGCCAGCAAACAGGGTACTGAAGCTTTCTTT; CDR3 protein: CASKQGTEAFF
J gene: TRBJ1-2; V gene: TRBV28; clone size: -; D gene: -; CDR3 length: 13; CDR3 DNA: TGTGCCAGCACCGAGGAGGGCCTCTATGGCTACACCTTC; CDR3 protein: CASTEEGLYGYTF
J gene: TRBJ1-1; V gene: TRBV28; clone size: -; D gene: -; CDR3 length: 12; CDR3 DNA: TGTGCCAGCAATCTTCAGATGAATGAAGCTTTCTTT; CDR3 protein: CASNLQMNEAFF
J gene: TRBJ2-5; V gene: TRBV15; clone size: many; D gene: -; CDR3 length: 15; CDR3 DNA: TGTGCCACCAGCAGAGCCCCGGGGGCGCGAGAGACCCAGTACTTC; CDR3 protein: CATSRAPGARETQYF
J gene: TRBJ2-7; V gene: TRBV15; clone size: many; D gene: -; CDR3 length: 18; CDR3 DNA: TGTGCCACCAGCAGAGATAAGGAGGCACTCCAATACTCCTACGAGCAGTACTTC; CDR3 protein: CATSRDKEALQYSYEQYF
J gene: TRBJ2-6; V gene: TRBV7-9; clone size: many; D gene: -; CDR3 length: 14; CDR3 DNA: TGTGCCAGCAGCTCAAACTCTGGGGCCAACGTCCTGACTTTC; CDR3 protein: CASSSNSGANVLTF
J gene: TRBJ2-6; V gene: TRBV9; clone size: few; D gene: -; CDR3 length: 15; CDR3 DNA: TGTGCCAGCAGCGTAGCAGGGACTGGGGCCAACGTCCTGACTTTC; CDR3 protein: CASSVAGTGANVLTF
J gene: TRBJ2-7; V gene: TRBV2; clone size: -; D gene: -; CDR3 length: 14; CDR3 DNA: TGTGCCAGCAGTGAAAATTTACGGGACGGCGAGCAGTACTTC; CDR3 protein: CASSENLRDGEQYF